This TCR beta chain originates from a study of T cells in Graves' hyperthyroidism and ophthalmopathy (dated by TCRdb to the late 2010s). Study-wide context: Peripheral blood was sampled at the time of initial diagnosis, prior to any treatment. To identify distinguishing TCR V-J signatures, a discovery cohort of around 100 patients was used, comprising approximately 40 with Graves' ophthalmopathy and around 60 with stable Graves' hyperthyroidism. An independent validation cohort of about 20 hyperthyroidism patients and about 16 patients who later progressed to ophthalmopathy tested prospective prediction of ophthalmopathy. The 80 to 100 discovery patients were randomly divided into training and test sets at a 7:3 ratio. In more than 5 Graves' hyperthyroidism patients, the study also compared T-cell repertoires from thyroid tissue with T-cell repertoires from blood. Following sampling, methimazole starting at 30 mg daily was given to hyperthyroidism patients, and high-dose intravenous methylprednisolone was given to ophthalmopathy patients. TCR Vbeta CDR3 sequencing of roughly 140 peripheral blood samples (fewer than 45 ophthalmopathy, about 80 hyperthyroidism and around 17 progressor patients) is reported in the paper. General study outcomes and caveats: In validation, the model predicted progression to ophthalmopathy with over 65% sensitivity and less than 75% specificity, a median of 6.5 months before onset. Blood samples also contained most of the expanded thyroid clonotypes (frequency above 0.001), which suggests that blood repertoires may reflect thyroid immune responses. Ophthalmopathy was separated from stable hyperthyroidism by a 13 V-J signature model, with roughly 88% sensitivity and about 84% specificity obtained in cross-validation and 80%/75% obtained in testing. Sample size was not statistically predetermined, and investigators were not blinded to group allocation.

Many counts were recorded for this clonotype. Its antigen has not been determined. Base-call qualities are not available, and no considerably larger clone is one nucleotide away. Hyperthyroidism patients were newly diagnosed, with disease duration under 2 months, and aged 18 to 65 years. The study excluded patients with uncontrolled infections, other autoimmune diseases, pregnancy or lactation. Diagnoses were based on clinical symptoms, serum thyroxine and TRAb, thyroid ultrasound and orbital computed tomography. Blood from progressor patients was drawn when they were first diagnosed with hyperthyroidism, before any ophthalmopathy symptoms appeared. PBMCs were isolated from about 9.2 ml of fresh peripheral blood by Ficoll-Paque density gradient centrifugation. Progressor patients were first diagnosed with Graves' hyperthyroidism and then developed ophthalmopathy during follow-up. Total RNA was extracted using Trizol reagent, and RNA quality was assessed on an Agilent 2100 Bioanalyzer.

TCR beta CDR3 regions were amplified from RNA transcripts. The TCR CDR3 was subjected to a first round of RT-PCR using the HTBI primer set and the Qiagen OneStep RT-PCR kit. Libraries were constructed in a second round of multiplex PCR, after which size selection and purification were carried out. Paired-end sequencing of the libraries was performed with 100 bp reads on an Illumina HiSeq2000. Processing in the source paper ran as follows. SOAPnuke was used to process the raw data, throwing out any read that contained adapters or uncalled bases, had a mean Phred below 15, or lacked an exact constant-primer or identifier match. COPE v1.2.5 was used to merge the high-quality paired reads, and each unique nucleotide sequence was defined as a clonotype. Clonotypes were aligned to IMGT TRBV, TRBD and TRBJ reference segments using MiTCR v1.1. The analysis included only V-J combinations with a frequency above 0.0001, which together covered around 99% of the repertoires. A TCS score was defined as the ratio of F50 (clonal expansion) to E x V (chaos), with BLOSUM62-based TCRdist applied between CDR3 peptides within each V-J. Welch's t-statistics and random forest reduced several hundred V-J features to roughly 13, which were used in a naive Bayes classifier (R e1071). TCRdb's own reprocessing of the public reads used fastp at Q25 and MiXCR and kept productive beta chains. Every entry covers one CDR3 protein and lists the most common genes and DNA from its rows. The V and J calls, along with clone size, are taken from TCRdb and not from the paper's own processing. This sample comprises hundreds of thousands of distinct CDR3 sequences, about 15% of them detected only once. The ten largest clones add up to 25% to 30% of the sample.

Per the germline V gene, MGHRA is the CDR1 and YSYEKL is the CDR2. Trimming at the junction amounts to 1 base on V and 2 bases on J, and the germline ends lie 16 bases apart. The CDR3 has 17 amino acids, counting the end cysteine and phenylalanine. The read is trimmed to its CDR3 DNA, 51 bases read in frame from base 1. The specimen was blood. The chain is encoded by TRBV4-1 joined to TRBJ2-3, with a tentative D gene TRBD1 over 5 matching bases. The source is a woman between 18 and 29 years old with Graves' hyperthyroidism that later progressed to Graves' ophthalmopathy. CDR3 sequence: CASSQVVTATYTDTQYF. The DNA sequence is TGCGCCAGCAGCCAAGTTGTGACAGCAACCTACACAGATACGCAGTATTTT.